This T cell receptor (beta chain) emerged from a study of T cell responses to AZD1222 COVID-19 vaccine. Study overall: Analyses pooled second doses at about 4 or about 12 weeks. Regarding the study as a whole: Clonal diversity may have been underestimated, and the donors were mostly white British, with more females than males.

Of note for this clone: Its antigen is as yet unknown.

After removal of 6 bases from V and 3 bases from J, the junction contained 10 bases not matched to a gene. The CDR3 consists of 15 residues. Germline CDR1 reads MNHNY; CDR2 reads SVGAGI (reference sequence). Profiled with immunoSEQ multiplex PCR; TCRdb holds only in-frame clones, not every one. The sample holds about 99,000 clones, approximately 88% seen once. The source of this sequence is an adult in good health. The material sequenced was peripheral blood, taken on day 0 of AZD1222 vaccination. The chain employs TRBV6-6 and TRBJ2-5, with 7 bases that match TRBD1. CDR3 bases: TGTGCCAGCAGCGCCCCGGGACAGCGAGAAGAGACCCAGTACTTC. Protein: CASSAPGQREETQYF.